The 2 T cell receptor beta chains listed next were all sequenced from one sample in a study of cytomegalovirus exposure and HLA in healthy donors. Vbeta (60) and Jbeta (13) primers were used in the PCR. Repertoires were generated with immunoSEQ multiplex PCR, while TCRdb's copy carries only in-frame clones and drops some. The sample holds about 110,000 clones, 65% to 75% seen once. The material sequenced was PBMCs. The receptors were sampled from a woman aged 40 to 50 in good health and CMV-seropositive.

The chain is built from TRBV18 and TRBJ2-7; 8 positions agree with TRBD1. Germline V lookup: CDR1 KGHSH, CDR2 LQKENI. CDR3 length: 14 residues. The J segment lost 0 bases and the V segment lost 5 bases, leaving 3 bases of the junction unmatched. The DNA of the CDR3 is TGTGCCAGCTCATCGACAGGGGACTCCTACGAGCAGTACTTC. It codes for CASSSTGDSYEQYF.

The V and J genes are TRBV2 and TRBJ2-7; D remains ambiguous. CDR1 and CDR2 from the germline V gene are SNHLY and FYNNEI. This CDR3 is 16 amino acids long. V lost 6 bases to trimming and J lost 0 bases, with 18 bases between them. CDR3 DNA sequence: TGTGCCAGCAGCCAGATTTACAGTTCAGTCTCCTACGAGCAGTACTTC. It codes for CASSQIYSSVSYEQYF. The full variable domain, its missing parts supplied by reference TRBV2 and TRBJ2-7, is EPEVTQTPSHQVTQMGQEVILRCVPISNHLYFYWYRQILGQKVEFLVSFYNNEISEKSEIFDDQFSVERPDGSNFTLKIRSTKLEDSAMYFCASSQIYSSVSYEQYFGPGTRLTVT.